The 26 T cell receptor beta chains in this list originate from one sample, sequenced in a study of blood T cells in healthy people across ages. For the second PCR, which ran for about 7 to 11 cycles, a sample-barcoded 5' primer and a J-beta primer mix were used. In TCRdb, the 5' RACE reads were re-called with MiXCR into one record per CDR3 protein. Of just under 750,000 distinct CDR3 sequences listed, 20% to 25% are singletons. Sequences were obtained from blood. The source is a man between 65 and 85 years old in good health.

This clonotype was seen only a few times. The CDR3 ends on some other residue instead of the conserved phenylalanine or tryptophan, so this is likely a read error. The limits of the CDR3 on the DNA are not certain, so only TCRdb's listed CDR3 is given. The chain's CDR3 is CASSLQGTLRYV. The V call is TRBV12-3 or TRBV12-4, the J call TRBJ2-5; the D call TRBD1 from the table was never checked on the DNA. The length of the CDR3 is 12 amino acids, counting both ends.

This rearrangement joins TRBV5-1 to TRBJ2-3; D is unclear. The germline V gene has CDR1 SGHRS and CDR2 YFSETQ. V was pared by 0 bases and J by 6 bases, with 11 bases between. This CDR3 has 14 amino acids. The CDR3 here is CASSLVMAFDTQYF. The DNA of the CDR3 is TGCGCCAGCAGCTTGGTGATGGCCTTTGATACGCAGTATTTT. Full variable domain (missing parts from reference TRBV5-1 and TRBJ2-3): KAGVTQTPRYLIKTRGQQVTLSCSPISGHRSVSWYQQTPGQGLQFLFEYFSETQRNKGNFPGRFSGRQFSNSRSEMNVSTLELGDSALYLCASSLVMAFDTQYFGPGTRLTVL.

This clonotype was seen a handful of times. CDR3: CASSLTGHGPDTQYF. The CDR3 nucleotides are TGTGCCAGCAGCTTAACGGGACACGGTCCAGATACGCAGTATTTT. The chain joins TRBV7-3 to TRBJ2-3; tentative D call: TRBD1 (6 bases). Between the trimmed V and J ends, which lost 0 bases and 4 bases, there was a span of 11 bases. This CDR3 has 15 amino acids. Per the germline V gene, CDR1 is SGHTA and CDR2 is FQGTGA.

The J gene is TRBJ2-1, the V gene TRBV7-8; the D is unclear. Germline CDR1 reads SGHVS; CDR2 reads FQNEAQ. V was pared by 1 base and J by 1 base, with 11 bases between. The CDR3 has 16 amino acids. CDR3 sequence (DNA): TGTGCCAGCAGCTTAGGCCCATTAGTTTCCTACAATGAGCAGTTCTTC. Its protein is CASSLGPLVSYNEQFF.

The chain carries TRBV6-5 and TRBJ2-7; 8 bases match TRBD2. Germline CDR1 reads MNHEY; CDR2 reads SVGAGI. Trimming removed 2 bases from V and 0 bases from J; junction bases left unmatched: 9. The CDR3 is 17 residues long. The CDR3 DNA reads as TGTGCCAGCAGTTACAACCGGGAGGGACCCTTCTCCTACGAGCAGTACTTC. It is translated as CASSYNREGPFSYEQYF.

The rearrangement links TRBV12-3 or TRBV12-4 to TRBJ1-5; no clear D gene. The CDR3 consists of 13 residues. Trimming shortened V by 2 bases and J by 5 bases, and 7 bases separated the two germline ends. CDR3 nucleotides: TGTGCCAGCAGTTTAACGGGTTATCAGCCCCAGCATTTT. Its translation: CASSLTGYQPQHF.

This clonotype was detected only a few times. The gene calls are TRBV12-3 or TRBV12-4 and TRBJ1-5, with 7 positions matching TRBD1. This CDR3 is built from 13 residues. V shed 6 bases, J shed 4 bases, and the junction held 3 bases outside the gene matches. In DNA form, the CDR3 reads TGTGCCAGCAGCCAGACAGGGAATCAGCCCCAGCATTTT. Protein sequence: CASSQTGNQPQHF.

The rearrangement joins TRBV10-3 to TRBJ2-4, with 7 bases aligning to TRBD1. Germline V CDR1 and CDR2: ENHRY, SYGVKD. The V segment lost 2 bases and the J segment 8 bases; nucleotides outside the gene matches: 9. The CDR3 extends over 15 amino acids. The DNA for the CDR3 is TGTGCCATCAGTGAGCCCGGGACAGCGAGTGACATTCAGTACTTC. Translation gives CAISEPGTASDIQYF.

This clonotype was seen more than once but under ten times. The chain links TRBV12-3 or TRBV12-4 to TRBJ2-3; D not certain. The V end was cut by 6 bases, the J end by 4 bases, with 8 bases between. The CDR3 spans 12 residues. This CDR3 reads CASRPSADTQYF. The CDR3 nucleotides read TGTGCCAGCAGGCCGAGCGCAGATACGCAGTATTTT.

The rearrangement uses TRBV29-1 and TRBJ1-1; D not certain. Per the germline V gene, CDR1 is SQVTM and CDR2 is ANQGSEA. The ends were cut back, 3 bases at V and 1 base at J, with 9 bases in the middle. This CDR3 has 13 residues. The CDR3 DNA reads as TGCAGCGTTGAGAGGGCGGCGAACACTGAAGCTTTCTTT. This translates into CSVERAANTEAFF.

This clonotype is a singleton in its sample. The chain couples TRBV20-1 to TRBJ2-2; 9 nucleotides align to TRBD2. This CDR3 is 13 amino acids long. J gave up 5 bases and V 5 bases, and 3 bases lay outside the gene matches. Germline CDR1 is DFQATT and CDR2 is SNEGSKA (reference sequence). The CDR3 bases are TGCAGTGCTGCGGGGGGGCGGACCGGGGAGCTGTTTTTT. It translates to CSAAGGRTGELFF.

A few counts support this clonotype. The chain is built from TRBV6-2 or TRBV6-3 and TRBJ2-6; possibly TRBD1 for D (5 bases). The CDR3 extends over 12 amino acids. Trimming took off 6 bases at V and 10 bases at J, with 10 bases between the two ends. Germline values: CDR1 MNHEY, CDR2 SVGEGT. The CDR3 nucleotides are TGTGCCAGCAGAGGACACTATAACGTCCTGACTTTC. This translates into CASRGHYNVLTF.

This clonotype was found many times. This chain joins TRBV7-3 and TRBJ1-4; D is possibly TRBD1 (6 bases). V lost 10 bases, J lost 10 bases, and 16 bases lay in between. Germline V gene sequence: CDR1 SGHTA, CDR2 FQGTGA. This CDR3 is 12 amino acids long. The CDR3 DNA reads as TGTGCCAACCCGACAGGTTTAGGAAAACTGTTTTTT. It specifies CANPTGLGKLFF. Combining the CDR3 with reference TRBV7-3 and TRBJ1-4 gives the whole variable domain GAGVSQTPSNKVTEKGKYVELRCDPISGHTALYWYRQSLGQGPEFLIYFQGTGAADDSGLPNDRFFAVRPEGSVSTLKIQRTERGDSAVYLCANPTGLGKLFFGSGTQLSVL.

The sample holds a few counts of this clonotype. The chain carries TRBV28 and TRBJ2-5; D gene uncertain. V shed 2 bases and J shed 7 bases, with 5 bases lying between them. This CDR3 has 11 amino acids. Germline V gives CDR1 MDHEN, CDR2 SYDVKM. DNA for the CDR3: TGTGCCAGCAGTTTAAGGATGACCCAGTACTTC. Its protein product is CASSLRMTQYF.

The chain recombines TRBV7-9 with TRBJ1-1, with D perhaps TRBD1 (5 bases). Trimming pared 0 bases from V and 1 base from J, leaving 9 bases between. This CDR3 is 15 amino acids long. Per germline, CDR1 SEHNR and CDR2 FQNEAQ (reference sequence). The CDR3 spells CASSLAPRGNTEAFF. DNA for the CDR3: TGTGCCAGCAGCTTAGCCCCGAGGGGGAACACTGAAGCTTTCTTT. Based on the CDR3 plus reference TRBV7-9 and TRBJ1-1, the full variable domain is DTGVSQNPRHKITKRGQNVTFRCDPISEHNRLYWYRQTLGQGPEFLTYFQNEAQLEKSRLLSDRFSAERPKGSFSTLEIQRTEQGDSAMYLCASSLAPRGNTEAFFGQGTRLTVV.

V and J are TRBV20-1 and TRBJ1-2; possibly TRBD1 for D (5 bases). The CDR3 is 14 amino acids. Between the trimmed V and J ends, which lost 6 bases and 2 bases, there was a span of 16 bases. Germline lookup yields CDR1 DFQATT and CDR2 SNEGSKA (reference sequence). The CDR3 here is CSAEIRGSNYGYTF. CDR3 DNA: TGCAGTGCCGAAATTAGGGGCTCGAACTATGGCTACACCTTC.

As DNA, the CDR3 is TGTGCCAGCCACCAAACTCGCGGACTAGCGGGAGTCTACAATGAGCAGTTCTTC. It yields the protein CASHQTRGLAGVYNEQFF. This chain links TRBV11-3 with TRBJ2-1; 13 nucleotides match TRBD2. CDR3 size: 18 residues. Trimming cost V 8 bases and J 3 bases; bases outside gene matches: 13. CDR1 and CDR2 (germline): SGHNT, YENEEA.

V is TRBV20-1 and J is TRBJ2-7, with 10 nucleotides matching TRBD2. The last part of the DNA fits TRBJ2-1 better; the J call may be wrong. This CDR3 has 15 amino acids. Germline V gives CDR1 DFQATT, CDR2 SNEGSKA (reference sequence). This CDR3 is CSARALVLAGVEQFF. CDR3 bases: TGCAGTGCTAGGGCCCTCGTTCTAGCGGGAGTTGAGCAGTTCTTC.

The CDR3 loop is CASSLAAGVQETQYF. For the CDR3, the DNA is TGTGCCAGCAGCTTAGCAGCGGGAGTGCAAGAGACCCAGTACTTC. The genes are TRBV7-3 and TRBJ2-5, with TRBD2 identical over 8 bases. The CDR3 covers 15 residues. Germline CDR1 and CDR2: SGHTA and FQGTGA. V lost 2 bases, J lost 2 bases, and 4 bases stayed unmatched.

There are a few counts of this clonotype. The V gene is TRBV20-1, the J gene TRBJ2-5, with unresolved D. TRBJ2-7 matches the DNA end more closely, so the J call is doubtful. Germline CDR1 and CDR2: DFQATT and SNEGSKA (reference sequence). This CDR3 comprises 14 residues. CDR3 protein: CSARYLLSGYEQYF. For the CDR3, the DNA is TGCAGTGCTAGGTATCTCCTAAGTGGTTACGAGCAGTACTTC.

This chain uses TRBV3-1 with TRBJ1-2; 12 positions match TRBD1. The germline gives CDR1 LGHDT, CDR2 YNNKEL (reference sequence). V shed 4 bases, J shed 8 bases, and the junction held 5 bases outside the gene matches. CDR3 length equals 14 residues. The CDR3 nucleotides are TGTGCCAGCAGCCCCCGGGACAGGGGGCGAGGCTACACCTTC. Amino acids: CASSPRDRGRGYTF. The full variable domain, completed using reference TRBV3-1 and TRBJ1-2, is DTAVSQTPKYLVTQMGNDKSIKCEQNLGHDTMYWYKQDSKKFLKIMFSYNNKELIINETVPNRFSPKSPDKAHLNLHINSLELGDSAVYFCASSPRDRGRGYTFGSGTRLTVV.

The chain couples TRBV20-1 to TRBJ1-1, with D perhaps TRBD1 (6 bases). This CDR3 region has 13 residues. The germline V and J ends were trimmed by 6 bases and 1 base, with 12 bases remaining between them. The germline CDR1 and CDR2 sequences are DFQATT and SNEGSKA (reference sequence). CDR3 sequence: CSAAMDRNTEAFF. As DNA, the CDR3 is TGCAGTGCAGCGATGGACAGGAACACTGAAGCTTTCTTT.

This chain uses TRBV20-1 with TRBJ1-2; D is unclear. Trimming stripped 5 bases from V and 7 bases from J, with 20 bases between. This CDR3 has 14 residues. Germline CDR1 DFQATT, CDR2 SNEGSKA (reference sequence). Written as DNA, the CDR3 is TGCAGTGCTCGTCAGCCACACTCTGAGGTTGGCTACACCTTC. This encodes CSARQPHSEVGYTF.

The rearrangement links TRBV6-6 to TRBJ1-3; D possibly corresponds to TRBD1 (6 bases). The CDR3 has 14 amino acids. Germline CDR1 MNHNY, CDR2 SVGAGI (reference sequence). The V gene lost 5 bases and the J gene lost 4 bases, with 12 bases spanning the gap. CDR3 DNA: TGTGCCAGCAGTCCAGGGACACTCGGAAACACCATATATTTT. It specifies CASSPGTLGNTIYF.

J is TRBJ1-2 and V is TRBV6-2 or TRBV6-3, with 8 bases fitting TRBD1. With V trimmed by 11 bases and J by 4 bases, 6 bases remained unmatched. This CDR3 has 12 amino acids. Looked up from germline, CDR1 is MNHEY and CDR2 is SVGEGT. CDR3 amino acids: CAGGQGGYGYTF. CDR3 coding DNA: TGTGCCGGAGGACAGGGAGGCTATGGCTACACCTTC.

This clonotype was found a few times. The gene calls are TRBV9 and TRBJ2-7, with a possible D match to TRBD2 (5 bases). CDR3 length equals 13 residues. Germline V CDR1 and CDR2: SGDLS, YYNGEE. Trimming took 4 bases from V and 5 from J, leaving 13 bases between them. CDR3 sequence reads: CASSIRHGDEQYF. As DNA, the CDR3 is TGTGCCAGCAGCATACGACACGGGGACGAGCAGTACTTC.